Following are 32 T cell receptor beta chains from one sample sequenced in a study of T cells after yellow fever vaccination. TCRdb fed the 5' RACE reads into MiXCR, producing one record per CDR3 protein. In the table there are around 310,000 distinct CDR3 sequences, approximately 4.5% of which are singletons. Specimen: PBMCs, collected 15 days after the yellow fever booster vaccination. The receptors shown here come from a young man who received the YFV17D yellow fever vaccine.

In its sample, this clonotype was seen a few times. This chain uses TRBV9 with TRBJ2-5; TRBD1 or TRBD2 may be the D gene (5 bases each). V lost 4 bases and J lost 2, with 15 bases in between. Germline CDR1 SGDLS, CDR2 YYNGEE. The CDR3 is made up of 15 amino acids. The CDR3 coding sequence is TGTGCCAGCAGCATCTCCGGGACGGAGCAAGAGACCCAGTACTTC. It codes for CASSISGTEQETQYF.

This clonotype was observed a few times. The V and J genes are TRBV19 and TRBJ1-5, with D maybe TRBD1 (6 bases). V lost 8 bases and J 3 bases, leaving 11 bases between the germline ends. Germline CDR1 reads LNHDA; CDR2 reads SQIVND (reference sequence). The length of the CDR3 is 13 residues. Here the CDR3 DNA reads TGTGCCAGTTCCTACAGGGCCAATCAGCCCCAGCATTTT. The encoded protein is CASSYRANQPQHF.

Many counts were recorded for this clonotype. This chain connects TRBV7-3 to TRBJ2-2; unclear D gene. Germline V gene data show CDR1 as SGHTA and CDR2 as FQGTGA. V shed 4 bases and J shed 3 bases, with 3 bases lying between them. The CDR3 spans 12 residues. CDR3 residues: CASSSYTGELFF. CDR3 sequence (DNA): TGTGCCAGCAGCTCCTACACCGGGGAGCTGTTTTTT. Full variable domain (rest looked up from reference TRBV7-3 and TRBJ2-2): GAGVSQTPSNKVTEKGKYVELRCDPISGHTALYWYRQSLGQGPEFLIYFQGTGAADDSGLPNDRFFAVRPEGSVSTLKIQRTERGDSAVYLCASSSYTGELFFGEGSRLTVL.

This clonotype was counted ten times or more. This chain's CDR3 is CASSEDRGWGGYTF. CDR3 coding DNA: TGTGCCAGCAGTGAGGACAGGGGTTGGGGTGGCTACACCTTC. The chain couples TRBV25-1 to TRBJ1-2; TRBD1 matches at 9 bases. Trimming took 3 bases from V and 7 from J; bases not matched to a gene: 6. The CDR3 has 14 residues. CDR1 and CDR2 from the germline V gene are MGHDK and SYGVNS.

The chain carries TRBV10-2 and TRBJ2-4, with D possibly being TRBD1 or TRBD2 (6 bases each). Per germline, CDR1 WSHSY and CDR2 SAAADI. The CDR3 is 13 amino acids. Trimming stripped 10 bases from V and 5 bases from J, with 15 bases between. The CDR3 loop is CATQMGGENIQYF. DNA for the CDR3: TGCGCCACCCAGATGGGGGGCGAAAACATTCAGTACTTC.

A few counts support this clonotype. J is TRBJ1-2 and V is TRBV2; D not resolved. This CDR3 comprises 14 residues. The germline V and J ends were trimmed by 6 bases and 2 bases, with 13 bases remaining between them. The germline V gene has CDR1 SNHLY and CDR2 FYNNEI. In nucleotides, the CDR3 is TGTGCCAGCAGCGAATACGCACGGAACTATGGCTACACCTTC. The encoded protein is CASSEYARNYGYTF.

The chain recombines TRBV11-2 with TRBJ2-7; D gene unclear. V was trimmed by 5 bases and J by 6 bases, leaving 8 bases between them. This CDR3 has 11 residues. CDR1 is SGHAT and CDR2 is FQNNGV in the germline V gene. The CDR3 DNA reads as TGTGCCAGCAGCCCGACGGTCGAGCAGTACTTC. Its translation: CASSPTVEQYF.

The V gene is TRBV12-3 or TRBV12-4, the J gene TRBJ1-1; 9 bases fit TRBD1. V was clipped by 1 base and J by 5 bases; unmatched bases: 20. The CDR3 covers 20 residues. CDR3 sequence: CASSLDYLNRGPEKGTEAFF. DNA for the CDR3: TGTGCCAGCAGTTTAGATTACCTTAACAGGGGGCCCGAAAAAGGAACTGAAGCTTTCTTT.

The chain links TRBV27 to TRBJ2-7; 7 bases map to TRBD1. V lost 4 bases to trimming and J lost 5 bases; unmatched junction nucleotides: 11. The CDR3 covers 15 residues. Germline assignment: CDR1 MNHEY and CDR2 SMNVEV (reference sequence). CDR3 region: CASSSTIPTGNEQYF. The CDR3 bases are TGTGCCAGCAGTTCCACAATTCCGACAGGGAACGAGCAGTACTTC.

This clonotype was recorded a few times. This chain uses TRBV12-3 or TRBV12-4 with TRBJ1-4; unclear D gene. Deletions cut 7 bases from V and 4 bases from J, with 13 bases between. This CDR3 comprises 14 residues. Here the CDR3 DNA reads TGTGCCAGCACCCCTACGGATTTTAATGAAAAACTGTTTTTT. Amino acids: CASTPTDFNEKLFF.

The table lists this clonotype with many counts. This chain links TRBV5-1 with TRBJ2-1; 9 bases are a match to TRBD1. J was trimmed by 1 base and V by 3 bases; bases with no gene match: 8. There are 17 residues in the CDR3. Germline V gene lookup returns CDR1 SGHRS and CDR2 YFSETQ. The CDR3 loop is CASSSLDRGESYNEQFF. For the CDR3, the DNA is TGCGCCAGCAGCTCGTTGGACAGGGGCGAATCCTACAATGAGCAGTTCTTC.

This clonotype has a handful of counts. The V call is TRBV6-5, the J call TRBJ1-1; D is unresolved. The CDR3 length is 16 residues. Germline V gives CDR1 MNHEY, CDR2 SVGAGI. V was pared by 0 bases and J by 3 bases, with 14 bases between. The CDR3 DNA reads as TGTGCCAGCAGTTACTCGCTCAACTGGGTCGACACTGAAGCTTTCTTT. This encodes CASSYSLNWVDTEAFF.

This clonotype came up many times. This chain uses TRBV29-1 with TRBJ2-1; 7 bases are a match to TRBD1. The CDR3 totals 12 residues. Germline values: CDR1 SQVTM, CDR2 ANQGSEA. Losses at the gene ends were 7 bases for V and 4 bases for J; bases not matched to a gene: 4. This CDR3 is CSAGQTYNEQFF. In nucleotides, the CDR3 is TGCAGCGCGGGACAGACTTACAATGAGCAGTTCTTC.

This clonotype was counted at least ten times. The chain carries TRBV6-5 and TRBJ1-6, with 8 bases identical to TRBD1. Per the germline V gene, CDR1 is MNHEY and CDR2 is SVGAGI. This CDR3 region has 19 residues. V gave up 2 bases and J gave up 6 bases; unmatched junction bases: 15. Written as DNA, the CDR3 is TGTGCCAGCAGTTACGCTATTAGGACAGGGTGGGGGGGTAATTCACCCCTCCACTTT. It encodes CASSYAIRTGWGGNSPLHF.

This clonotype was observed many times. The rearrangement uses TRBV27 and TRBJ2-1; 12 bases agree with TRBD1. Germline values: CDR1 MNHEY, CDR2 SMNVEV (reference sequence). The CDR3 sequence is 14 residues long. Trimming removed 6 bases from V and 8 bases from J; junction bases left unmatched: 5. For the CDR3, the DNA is TGTGCCAGCAGCCGTGGGACAGGGGGCCATGAGCAGTTCTTC. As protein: CASSRGTGGHEQFF.

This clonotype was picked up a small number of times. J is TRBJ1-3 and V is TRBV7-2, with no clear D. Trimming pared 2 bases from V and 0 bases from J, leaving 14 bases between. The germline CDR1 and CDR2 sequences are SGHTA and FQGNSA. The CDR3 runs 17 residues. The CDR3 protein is CASSLLATLNSGNTIYF. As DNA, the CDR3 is TGTGCCAGCAGCTTATTAGCCACTTTGAACTCTGGAAACACCATATATTTT.

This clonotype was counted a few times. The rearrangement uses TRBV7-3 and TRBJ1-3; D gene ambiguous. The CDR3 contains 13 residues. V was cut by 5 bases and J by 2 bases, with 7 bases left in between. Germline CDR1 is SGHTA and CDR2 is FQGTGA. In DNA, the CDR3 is TGTGCCAGCAGCGGGGATGCTGGAAACACCATATATTTT. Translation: CASSGDAGNTIYF.

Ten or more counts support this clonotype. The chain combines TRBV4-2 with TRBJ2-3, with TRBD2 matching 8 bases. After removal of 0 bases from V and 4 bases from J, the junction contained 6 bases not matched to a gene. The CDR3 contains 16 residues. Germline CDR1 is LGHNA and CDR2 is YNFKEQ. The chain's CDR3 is CASSQDQGLGADTQYF. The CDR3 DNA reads TGTGCCAGCAGCCAAGATCAGGGACTAGGCGCAGATACGCAGTATTTT.

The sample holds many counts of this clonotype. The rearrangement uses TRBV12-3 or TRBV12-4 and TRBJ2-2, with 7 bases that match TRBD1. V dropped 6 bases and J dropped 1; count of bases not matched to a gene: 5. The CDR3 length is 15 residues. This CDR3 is CASRTGTVNTGELFF. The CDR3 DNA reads TGTGCCAGCAGGACCGGGACAGTGAACACCGGGGAGCTGTTTTTT.

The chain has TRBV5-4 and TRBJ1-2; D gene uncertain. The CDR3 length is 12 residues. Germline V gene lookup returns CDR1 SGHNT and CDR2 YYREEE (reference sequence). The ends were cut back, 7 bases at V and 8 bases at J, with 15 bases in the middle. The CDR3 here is CASSLTPDGYTF. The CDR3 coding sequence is TGTGCCAGCTCCCTTACCCCTGACGGCTACACCTTC.

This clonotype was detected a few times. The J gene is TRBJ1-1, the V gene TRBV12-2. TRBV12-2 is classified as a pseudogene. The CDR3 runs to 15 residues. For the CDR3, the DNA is TGTGCAAGTCGCTTAGCCTCGGTACAATACGATGAAGCTTTCTTT. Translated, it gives CASRLASVQYDEAFF.

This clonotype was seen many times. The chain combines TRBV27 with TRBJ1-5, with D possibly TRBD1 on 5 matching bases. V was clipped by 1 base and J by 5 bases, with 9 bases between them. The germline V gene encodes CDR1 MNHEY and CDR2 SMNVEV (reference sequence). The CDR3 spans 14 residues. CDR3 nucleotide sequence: TGTGCCAGCAGTTTATGGGGCAGCGATCAGCCCCAGCATTTT. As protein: CASSLWGSDQPQHF.

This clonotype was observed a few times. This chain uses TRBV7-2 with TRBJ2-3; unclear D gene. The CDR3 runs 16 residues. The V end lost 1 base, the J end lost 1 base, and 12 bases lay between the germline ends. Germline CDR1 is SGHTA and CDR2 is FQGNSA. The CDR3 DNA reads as TGTGCCAGCAGCTTAGGTCCCAGCCCCGGCACAGATACGCAGTATTTT. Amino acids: CASSLGPSPGTDTQYF.

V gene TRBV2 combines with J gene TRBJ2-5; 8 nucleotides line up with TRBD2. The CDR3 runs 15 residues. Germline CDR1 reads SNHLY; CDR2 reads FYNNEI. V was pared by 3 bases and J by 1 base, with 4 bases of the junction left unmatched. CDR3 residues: CASSEGLAGQETQYF. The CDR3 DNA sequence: TGTGCCAGCAGTGAGGGGCTAGCGGGCCAAGAGACCCAGTACTTC.

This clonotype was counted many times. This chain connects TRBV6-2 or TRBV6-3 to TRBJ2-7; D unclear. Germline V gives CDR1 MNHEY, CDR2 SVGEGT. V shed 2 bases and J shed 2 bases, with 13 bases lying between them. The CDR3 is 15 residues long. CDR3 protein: CASSYTAKVAYEQYV. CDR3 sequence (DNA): TGTGCCAGCAGTTACACCGCAAAGGTGGCCTACGAGCAGTACGTC.

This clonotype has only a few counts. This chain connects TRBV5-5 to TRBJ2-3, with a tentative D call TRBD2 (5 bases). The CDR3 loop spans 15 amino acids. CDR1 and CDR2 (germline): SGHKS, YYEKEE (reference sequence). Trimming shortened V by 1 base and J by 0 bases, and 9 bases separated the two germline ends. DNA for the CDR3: TGTGCCAGCAGCTTGCCGGGGATCAGCACAGATACGCAGTATTTT. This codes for CASSLPGISTDTQYF.

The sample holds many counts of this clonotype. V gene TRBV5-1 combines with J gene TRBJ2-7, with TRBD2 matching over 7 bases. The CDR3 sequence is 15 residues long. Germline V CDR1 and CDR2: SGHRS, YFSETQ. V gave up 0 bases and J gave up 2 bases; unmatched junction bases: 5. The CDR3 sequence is CASSLARREAYEQYF. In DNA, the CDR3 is TGCGCCAGCAGCTTGGCGAGACGGGAGGCCTACGAGCAGTACTTC.

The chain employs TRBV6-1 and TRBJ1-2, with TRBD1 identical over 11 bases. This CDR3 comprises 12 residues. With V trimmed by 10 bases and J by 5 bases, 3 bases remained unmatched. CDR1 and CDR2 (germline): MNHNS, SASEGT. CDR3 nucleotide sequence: TGTGCCATCGGACAGGGGGCTTATGGCTACACCTTC. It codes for CAIGQGAYGYTF.

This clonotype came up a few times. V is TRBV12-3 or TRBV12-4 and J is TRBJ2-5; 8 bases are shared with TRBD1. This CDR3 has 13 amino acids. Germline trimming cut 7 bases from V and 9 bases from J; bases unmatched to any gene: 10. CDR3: CASTPSRGQSQYF. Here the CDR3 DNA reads TGTGCCAGCACCCCCTCCAGGGGGCAGTCCCAGTACTTC.

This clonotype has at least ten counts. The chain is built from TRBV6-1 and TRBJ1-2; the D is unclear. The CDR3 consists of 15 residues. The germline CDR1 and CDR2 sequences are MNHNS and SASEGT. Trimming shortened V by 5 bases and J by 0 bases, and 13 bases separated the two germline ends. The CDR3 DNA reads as TGTGCCAGCAGTCCCGCCCCTGGAGCTAACTATGGCTACACCTTC. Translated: CASSPAPGANYGYTF.

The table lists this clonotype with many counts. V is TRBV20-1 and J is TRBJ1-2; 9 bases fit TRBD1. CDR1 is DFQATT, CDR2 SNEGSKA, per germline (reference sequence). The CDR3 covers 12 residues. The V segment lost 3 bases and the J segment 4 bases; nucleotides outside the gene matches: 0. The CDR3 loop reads CSARTGGYGYTF. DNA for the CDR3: TGCAGTGCTAGGACAGGGGGCTATGGCTACACCTTC.

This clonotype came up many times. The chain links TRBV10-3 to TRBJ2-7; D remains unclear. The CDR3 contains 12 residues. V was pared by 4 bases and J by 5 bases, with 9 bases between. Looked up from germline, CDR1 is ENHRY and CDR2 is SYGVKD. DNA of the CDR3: TGTGCCATCAGTGCGGGCGGCGACGAGCAGTACGTC. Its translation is CAISAGGDEQYV.